This TCR beta chain was retrieved from a study of tissue T cells after allogeneic stem cell transplantation. Study-wide context: Samples with visible lymphocytes on H&E were prioritized for sequencing. Study results and limitations: Few T cell clones were shared across patients, but motif clusters showed tissue-specific shared signatures.

Retrospectively chosen non-transplant comparators had other cancers and at least five gastrointestinal samples, without known gastrointestinal disease. Comments on this clone: As yet, its antigen is unknown.

Trimming shortened V by 9 bases and J by 0 bases, and 14 bases separated the two germline ends. Germline assignment: CDR1 LNHDA and CDR2 SQIVND (reference sequence). CDR3 size: 14 residues. Libraries were prepared by immunoSEQ multiplex PCR; TCRdb keeps only in-frame clonotypes and omits some of them. The sample carries roughly 9,000 clones, 65% recorded once. The material sequenced was tissue from the stomach, taken at autopsy. The V call is TRBV19, the J call TRBJ1-1; D is ambiguous. This receptor was taken from a male donor at least 60 years old with lung cancer. Written as DNA, the CDR3 is TGTGCCAGCCGGACGGGTTCCATGAACACTGAAGCTTTCTTT. Its protein is CASRTGSMNTEAFF. The variable domain in full, with the rest retrieved from reference TRBV19 and TRBJ1-1, is DGGITQSPKYLFRKEGQNVTLSCEQNLNHDAMYWYRQDPGQGLRLIYYSQIVNDFQKGDIAEGYSVSREKKESFPLTVTSAQKNPTAFYLCASRTGSMNTEAFFGQGTRLTVV.